One T cell receptor (beta chain) is described in this entry. Germline values: CDR1 SGHTA, CDR2 FQGNSA. This CDR3 has 14 amino acids. V lost 3 bases and J lost 4, with 11 bases in between. Each CDR3 protein is one row after TCRdb ran MiXCR on the 5' RACE reads. The top ten clones hold around 8.4% of a sample with 350,000 to 500,000 distinct CDR3 sequences, around 18% of them seen once. The source of the sample is a study of T-cell memory formation after mild COVID-19. The chain combines TRBV7-2 with TRBJ2-3; D is possibly TRBD1 (5 bases). The sequenced material came from PBMCs or a T cell subset sorted from them (not recorded which). The sequence was obtained from an adult woman who had mild COVID-19 (a few samples of this study predate the infection). Cell type and time point are not known. CDR3 sequence reads: CASSFIRVSDTQYF. The CDR3 coding sequence is TGTGCCAGCAGCTTTATCAGGGTTTCAGATACGCAGTATTTT.